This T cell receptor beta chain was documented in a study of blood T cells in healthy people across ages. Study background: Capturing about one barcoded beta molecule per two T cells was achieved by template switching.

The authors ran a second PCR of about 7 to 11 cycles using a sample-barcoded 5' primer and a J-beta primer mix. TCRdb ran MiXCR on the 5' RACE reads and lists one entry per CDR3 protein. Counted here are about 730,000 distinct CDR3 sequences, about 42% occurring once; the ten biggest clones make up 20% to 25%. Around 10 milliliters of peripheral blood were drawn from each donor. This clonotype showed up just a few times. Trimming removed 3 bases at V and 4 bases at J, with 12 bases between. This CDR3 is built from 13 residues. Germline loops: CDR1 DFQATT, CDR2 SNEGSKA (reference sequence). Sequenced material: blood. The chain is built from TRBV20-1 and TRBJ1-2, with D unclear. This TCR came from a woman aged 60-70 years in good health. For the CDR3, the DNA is TGCAGTGCTAGCCACGGGAAGACCTATGGCTACACCTTC. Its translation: CSASHGKTYGYTF.